Sequencing of this TCR beta chain was carried out in a study of blood T cell repertoires in COVID-19. Study overall: Sample material is recorded as cDNA or gDNA derived from T cells, B-cell-depleted T cells, or PBMCs.

Adults between about 18 and 95 years of age took part from 24 US areas. Original processing notes: Amplification from reference gene primers served as the basis for estimated nucleated cell counts. Method: immunoSEQ multiplex PCR; TCRdb's copy keeps in-frame clones and lacks some. That table supplies the V and J calls and clone size; D and trimming were determined from the DNA. The sample has fewer than 250,000 clones; around 83% are singletons. Material for sequencing was PBMCs or T cells enriched from blood (not recorded which). This TCR derives from a woman aged 25 to 39 who had been exposed to COVID-19.

The CDR3, as DNA: TGCGCCAGCTCCCTTTACAGGCCCGACGAGCAGTACTTC. This encodes CASSLYRPDEQYF. The rearrangement uses TRBV5-1 and TRBJ2-7, with D possibly TRBD1 on 5 matching bases. This CDR3 comprises 13 residues. CDR1 SGHRS and CDR2 YFSETQ come from the germline V gene. V was cut by 7 bases and J by 5 bases, with 16 bases left in between.